A single sample is the source of the 4 T cell receptor beta chains below, sequenced in a study of Tregs in tolerant kidney transplant recipients. Data came from immunoSEQ multiplex PCR; TCRdb stores just in-frame clones and leaves some out. Among around 50,000 clones listed, around 82% were seen once. Sequenced: CD4+ T cells from blood. These receptors were obtained from a human donor in good health.

The chain has TRBV11-2 and TRBJ1-1, with a weak D call TRBD1 (6 bases). This CDR3 region has 17 residues. The V end lost 5 bases, the J end lost 3 bases, and 22 bases lay between the germline ends. Germline V gene sequence: CDR1 SGHAT, CDR2 FQNNGV. CDR3 coding DNA: TGTGCCAGCAGCATAAGGGGGTCACTGGGGAAGTACACTGAAGCTTTCTTT. Protein: CASSIRGSLGKYTEAFF. The complete variable domain, with remaining parts taken from reference TRBV11-2 and TRBJ1-1, reads EAGVAQSPRYKIIEKRQSVAFWCNPISGHATLYWYQQILGQGPKLLIQFQNNGVVDDSQLPKDRFSAERLKGVDSTLKIQPAKLEDSAVYLCASSIRGSLGKYTEAFFGQGTRLTVV.

The chain has TRBV5-4 and TRBJ1-2, with D maybe TRBD1 (6 bases). This CDR3 region has 13 residues. The V end lost 4 bases, the J end lost 6 bases, and 13 bases lay between the germline ends. Germline lookup yields CDR1 SGHNT and CDR2 YYREEE (reference sequence). CDR3 in DNA: TGTGCCAGCAGCGATCGCAACAGGGATGGCTACACCTTC. It codes for CASSDRNRDGYTF.

As regards this clone: A much larger clone is a single base away; this may be a read error. In the same sample, other DNA sequences code for this CDR3. This chain links TRBV5-1 with TRBJ1-1; D unclear. Per the germline V gene, CDR1 is SGHRS and CDR2 is YFSETQ. This CDR3 spans 14 amino acids. V dropped 0 bases and J dropped 1 base, with 7 bases sitting between them. CDR3 DNA: TGCGCCAGCAGCTTGGTTGGGAAGAACACTGAAGCTTTCTTT. Translating gives CASSLVGKNTEAFF.

This chain connects TRBV5-1 to TRBJ1-1; D remains ambiguous. CDR1 SGHRS and CDR2 YFSETQ come from the germline V gene. This CDR3 has 15 residues. The germline V and J ends were trimmed by 0 bases and 3 bases, with 12 bases remaining between them. CDR3 in amino acids: CASSLGGGSDTEAFF. CDR3 coding DNA: TGCGCCAGCAGCTTGGGTGGAGGTAGTGACACTGAAGCTTTCTTT.